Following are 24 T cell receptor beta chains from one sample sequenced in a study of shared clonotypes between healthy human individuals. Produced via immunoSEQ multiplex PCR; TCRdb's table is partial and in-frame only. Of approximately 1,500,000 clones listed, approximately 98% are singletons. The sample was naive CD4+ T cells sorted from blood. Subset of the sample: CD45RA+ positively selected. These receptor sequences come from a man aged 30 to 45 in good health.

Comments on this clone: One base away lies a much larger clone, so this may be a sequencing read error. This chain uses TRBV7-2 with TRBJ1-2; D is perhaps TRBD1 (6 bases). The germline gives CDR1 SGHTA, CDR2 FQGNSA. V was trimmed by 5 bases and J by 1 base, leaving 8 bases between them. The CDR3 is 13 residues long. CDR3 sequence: CASSRTVNYGYTF. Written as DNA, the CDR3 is TGTGCCAGCAGCCGGACAGTTAACTATGGCTACACCTTC.

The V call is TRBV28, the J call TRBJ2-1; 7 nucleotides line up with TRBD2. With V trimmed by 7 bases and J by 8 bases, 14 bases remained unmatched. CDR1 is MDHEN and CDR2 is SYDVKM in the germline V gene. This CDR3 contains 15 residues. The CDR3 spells CASTPPWPRGDEQFF. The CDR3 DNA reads TGTGCCAGCACCCCCCCGTGGCCCCGGGGGGATGAGCAGTTCTTC.

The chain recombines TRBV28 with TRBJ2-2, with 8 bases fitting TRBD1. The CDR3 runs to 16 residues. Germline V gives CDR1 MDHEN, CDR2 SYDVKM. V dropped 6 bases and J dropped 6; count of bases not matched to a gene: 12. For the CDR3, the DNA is TGTGCCAGCAGACCCCCCGGTGGGACAGGTGCCGGGGAGCTGTTTTTT. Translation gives CASRPPGGTGAGELFF.

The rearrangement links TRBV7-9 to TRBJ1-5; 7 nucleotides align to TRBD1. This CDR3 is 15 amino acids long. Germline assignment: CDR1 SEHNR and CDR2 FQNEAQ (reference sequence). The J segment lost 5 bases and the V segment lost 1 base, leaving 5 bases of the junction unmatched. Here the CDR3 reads CASSLGRQGDQPQHF. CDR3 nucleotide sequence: TGTGCCAGCAGCTTAGGGAGACAGGGTGATCAGCCCCAGCATTTT.

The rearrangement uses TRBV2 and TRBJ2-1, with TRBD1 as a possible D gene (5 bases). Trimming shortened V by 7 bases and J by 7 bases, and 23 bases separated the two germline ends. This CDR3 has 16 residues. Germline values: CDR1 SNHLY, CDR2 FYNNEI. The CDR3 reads CASIFGLSGWDNEQFF. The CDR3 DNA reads TGTGCCAGCATTTTTGGTCTTTCAGGGTGGGATAATGAGCAGTTCTTC.

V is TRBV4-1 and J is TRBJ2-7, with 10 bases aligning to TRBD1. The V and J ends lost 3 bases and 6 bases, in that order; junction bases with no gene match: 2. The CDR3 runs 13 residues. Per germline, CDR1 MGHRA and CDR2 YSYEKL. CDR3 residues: CASSQTGGSEQYF. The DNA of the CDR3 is TGCGCCAGCAGCCAGACAGGGGGCTCCGAGCAGTACTTC.

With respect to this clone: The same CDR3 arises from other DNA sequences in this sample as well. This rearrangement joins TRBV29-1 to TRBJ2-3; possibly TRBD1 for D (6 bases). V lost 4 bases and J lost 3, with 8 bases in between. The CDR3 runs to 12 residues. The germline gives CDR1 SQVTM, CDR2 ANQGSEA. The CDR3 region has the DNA TGCAGCGTTGTTCAGGGGACAGATACGCAGTATTTT. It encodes CSVVQGTDTQYF.

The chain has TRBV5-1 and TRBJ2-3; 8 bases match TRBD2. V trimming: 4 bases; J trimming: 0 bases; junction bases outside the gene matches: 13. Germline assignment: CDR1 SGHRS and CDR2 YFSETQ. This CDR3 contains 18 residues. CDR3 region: CASSLGAGVGSSTDTQYF. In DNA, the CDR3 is TGCGCCAGCAGCCTAGGAGCGGGAGTAGGATCAAGCACAGATACGCAGTATTTT. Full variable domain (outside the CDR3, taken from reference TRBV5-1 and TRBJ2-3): KAGVTQTPRYLIKTRGQQVTLSCSPISGHRSVSWYQQTPGQGLQFLFEYFSETQRNKGNFPGRFSGRQFSNSRSEMNVSTLELGDSALYLCASSLGAGVGSSTDTQYFGPGTRLTVL.

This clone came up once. The CDR3 is CASSLTRAANEKLFF. For the CDR3, the DNA is TGTGCCAGCAGCTTAACCAGGGCGGCTAATGAAAAACTGTTTTTT. The V gene is TRBV7-3, the J gene TRBJ1-4; possible D gene TRBD1, 5 bases. There are 15 residues in the CDR3. V was cut by 0 bases and J by 3 bases, with 8 bases left in between. Germline V gives CDR1 SGHTA, CDR2 FQGTGA. The whole variable domain, filled in from reference TRBV7-3 and TRBJ1-4, reads GAGVSQTPSNKVTEKGKYVELRCDPISGHTALYWYRQSLGQGPEFLIYFQGTGAADDSGLPNDRFFAVRPEGSVSTLKIQRTERGDSAVYLCASSLTRAANEKLFFGSGTQLSVL.

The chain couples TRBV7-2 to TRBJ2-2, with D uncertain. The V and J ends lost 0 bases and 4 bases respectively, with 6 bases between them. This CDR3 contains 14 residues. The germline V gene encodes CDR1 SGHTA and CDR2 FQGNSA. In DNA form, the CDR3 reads TGTGCCAGCAGCTTAGCGACTGCCACCGGGGAGCTGTTTTTT. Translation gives CASSLATATGELFF.

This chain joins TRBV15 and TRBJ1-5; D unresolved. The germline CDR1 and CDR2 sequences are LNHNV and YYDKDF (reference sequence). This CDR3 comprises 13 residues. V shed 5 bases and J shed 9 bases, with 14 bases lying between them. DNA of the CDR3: TGTGCCACCAGCTACCGTCAGGAGGGGCCCCAGCATTTT. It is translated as CATSYRQEGPQHF. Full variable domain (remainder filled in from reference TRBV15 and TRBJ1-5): DAMVIQNPRYQVTQFGKPVTLSCSQTLNHNVMYWYQQKSSQAPKLLFHYYDKDFNNEADTPDNFQSRRPNTSFCFLDIRSPGLGDTAMYLCATSYRQEGPQHFGDGTRLSIL.

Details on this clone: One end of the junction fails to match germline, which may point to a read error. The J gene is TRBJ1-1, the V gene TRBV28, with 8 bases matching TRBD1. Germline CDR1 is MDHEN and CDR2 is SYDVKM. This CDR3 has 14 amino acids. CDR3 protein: CASTLDRVKTEAFF. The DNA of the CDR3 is TGTGCCAGCACCCTGGACAGGGTGAAGACTGAAGCTTTCTTT.

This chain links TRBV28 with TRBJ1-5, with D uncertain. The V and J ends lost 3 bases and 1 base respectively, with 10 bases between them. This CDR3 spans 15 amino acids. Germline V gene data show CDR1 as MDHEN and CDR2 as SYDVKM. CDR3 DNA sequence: TGTGCCAGCAGTTTCCCGTCGCGGAGCAATCAGCCCCAGCATTTT. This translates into CASSFPSRSNQPQHF.

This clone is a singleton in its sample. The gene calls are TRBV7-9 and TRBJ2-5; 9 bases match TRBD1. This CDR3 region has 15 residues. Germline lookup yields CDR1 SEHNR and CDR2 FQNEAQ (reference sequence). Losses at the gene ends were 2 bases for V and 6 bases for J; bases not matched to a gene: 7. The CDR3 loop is CASSLLGTGSKTQYF. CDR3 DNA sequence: TGTGCCAGCAGCTTATTGGGGACAGGGTCAAAGACCCAGTACTTC.

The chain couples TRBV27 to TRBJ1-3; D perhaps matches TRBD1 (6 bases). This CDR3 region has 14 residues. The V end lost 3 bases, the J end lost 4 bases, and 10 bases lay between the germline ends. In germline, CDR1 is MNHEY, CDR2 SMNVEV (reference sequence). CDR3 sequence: CASSLGGAGNTIYF. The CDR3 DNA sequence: TGTGCCAGCAGTTTGGGGGGGGCGGGAAACACCATATATTTT.

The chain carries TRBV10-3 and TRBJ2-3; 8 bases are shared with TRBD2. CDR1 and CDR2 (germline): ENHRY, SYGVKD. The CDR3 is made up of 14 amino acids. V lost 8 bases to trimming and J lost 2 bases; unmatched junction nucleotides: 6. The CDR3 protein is CAIQLAANTDTQYF. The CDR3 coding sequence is TGTGCCATCCAACTAGCGGCTAACACAGATACGCAGTATTTT.

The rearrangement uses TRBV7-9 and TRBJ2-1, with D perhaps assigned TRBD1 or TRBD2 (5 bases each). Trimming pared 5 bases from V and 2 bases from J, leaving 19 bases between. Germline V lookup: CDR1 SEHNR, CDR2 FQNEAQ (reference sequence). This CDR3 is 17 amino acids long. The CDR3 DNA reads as TGTGCCAGCAGCACACCAACCGGGACGGGGACCTACAATGAGCAGTTCTTC. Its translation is CASSTPTGTGTYNEQFF. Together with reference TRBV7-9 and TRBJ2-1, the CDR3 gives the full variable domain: DTGVSQNPRHKITKRGQNVTFRCDPISEHNRLYWYRQTLGQGPEFLTYFQNEAQLEKSRLLSDRFSAERPKGSFSTLEIQRTEQGDSAMYLCASSTPTGTGTYNEQFFGPGTRLTVL.

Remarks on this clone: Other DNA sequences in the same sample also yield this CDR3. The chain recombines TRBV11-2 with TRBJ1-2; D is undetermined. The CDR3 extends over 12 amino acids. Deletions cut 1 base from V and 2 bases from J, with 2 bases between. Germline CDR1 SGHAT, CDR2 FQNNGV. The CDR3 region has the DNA TGTGCCAGCAGCTTAGGAAACTATGGCTACACCTTC. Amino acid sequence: CASSLGNYGYTF.

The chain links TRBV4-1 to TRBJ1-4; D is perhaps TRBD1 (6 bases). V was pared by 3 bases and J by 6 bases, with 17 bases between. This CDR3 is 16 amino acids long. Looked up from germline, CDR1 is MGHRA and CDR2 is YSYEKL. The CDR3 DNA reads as TGCGCCAGCAGCCAGGGGGCGCAGGCTCGCCATGAAAAACTGTTTTTT. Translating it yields CASSQGAQARHEKLFF.

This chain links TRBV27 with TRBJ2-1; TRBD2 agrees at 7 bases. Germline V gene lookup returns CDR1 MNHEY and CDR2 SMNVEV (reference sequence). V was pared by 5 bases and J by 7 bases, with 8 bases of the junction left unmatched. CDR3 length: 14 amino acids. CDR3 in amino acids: CASSSGASLNEQFF. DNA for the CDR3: TGTGCCAGCAGTAGCGGGGCCTCCCTGAATGAGCAGTTCTTC.

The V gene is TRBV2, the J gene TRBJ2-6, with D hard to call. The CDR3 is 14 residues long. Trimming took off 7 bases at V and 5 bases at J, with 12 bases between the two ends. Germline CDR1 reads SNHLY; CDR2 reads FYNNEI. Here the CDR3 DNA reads TGTGCCAGCAACCAGCCTTTTAGGGCCAACGTCCTGACTTTC. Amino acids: CASNQPFRANVLTF.

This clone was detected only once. The CDR3 reads CASTVGNRARGVAEAFF. CDR3 DNA sequence: TGCGCCAGCACAGTGGGTAACAGGGCCCGGGGCGTCGCTGAAGCTTTCTTT. This sequence joins TRBV5-1 and TRBJ1-1; possibly TRBD1 for D (6 bases). The CDR3 contains 17 residues. CDR1 is SGHRS, CDR2 YFSETQ, per germline. V lost 6 bases and J 6 bases, leaving 27 bases between the germline ends.

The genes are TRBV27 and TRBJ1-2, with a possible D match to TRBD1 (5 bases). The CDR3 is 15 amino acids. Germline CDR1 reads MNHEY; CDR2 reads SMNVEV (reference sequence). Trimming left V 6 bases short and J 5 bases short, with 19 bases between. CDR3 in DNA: TGTGCCAGCAGCCCCAATGTGGGGGTAATATATGGCTACACCTTC. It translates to CASSPNVGVIYGYTF.

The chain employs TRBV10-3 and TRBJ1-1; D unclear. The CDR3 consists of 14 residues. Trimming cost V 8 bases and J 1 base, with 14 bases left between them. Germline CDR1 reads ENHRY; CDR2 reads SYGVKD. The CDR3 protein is CAIRTQTANTEAFF. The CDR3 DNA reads TGTGCCATCCGAACGCAGACGGCGAACACTGAAGCTTTCTTT.